This TCR beta chain was observed in a study of T cell repertoires in cytomegalovirus infection. Study-wide context: Both a matching HLA type and CMV infection were indicated by public TCR beta signatures.

One entry per CDR3 protein results from TCRdb running MiXCR on the reads. The data hold roughly 45,000 distinct CDR3 sequences, with roughly 20% observed a single time. Study-level findings and limits: HLA-C-restricted CMV clonotypes gave the most frequent clonotype in two of eight donors. Adding up the frequency of public TCR beta families identified people who carried CMV plus the relevant HLA.

This clonotype has just a few counts. No antigen is known for it. This CDR3 is built from 17 residues. CDR1 and CDR2 (germline): SGHAT, FQNNGV. V gave up 0 bases and J gave up 0 bases; unmatched junction bases: 5. Sequenced: PBMCs, sequenced either directly or after in vitro stimulation (not recorded which). The source is a human donor in good health (CMV status not recorded). Some clones in this sample may be carry-over from other donors' samples. This sequence joins TRBV11-2 and TRBJ2-1; the match to TRBD1 covers 7 bases. Written as DNA, the CDR3 is TGTGCCAGCAGCTTAGATACGACAGGGAGCTCCTACAATGAGCAGTTCTTC. It specifies CASSLDTTGSSYNEQFF.